These 23 T cell receptor beta chains share one sample of origin, sequenced in a study of blood T cells in healthy people across ages. The use of a sample-barcoded 5' primer and a J-beta primer mix characterized a second PCR of 7 to 11 cycles. In TCRdb, the 5' RACE reads were re-called with MiXCR into one record per CDR3 protein. The table has more than 1,000,000 distinct CDR3 sequences, about 25% seen once. These same data were also listed under a study on T cells of mothers and their children.

The specimen was blood. The receptors come from a girl aged 2-10 years in good health.

Remarks on this clonotype: The DNA is omitted, as the CDR3 cannot be located on it reliably, and the CDR3 follows TCRdb's listing. The chain links TRBV12-3 or TRBV12-4 to TRBJ1-1. Termini included, the CDR3 measures 17 amino acids. The CDR3 loop reads CASSVEEAFFLEEEAFF.

This chain joins TRBV28 and TRBJ2-5; 8 bases agree with TRBD2. The J call may be mistaken, given a closer DNA end match to TRBJ2-7. Looked up from germline, CDR1 is MDHEN and CDR2 is SYDVKM. The CDR3 runs 16 residues. CDR3 in amino acids: CASSLSMVLAGYEQYF. The DNA of the CDR3 is TGTGCCAGCAGTTTAAGCATGGTCCTAGCGGGCTACGAGCAGTACTTC.

The chain uses TRBV13 and TRBJ2-5, with 10 bases lining up with TRBD2. Germline assignment: CDR1 PRHDT and CDR2 FYEKMQ (reference sequence). Trimming cost V 2 bases and J 2 bases; bases outside gene matches: 5. CDR3 size: 16 residues. The CDR3, as DNA: TGTGCCAGCAGCTTATCTCTAGCGGGGGAGCAAGAGACCCAGTACTTC. This translates into CASSLSLAGEQETQYF.

In its sample, this clonotype was seen a few times. The J gene is TRBJ1-6, the V gene TRBV27, with a weak D call TRBD1 (5 bases). The CDR3 loop spans 17 amino acids. Germline V gene sequence: CDR1 MNHEY, CDR2 SMNVEV (reference sequence). V was shortened by 5 bases and J by 7 bases, with 21 bases between the two germline ends. DNA of the CDR3: TGTGCCAGCAGTCCCTCTACGGGGGAGGTTGTGAATTCACCCCTCCACTTT. It encodes CASSPSTGEVVNSPLHF.

V usage is TRBV29-1 and J usage is TRBJ2-5, with D tentatively TRBD2 (6 bases). Trimming left V 7 bases short and J 4 bases short, with 22 bases between. Germline CDR1 and CDR2: SQVTM and ANQGSEA. This CDR3 spans 15 amino acids. This CDR3 is CSAIPGEEFGETQYF. The CDR3 DNA reads as TGCAGCGCCATCCCGGGGGAGGAGTTTGGAGAGACCCAGTACTTC.

The V call is TRBV13, the J call TRBJ2-5; possible D gene TRBD2, 5 bases. There are 13 residues in the CDR3. V lost 4 bases to trimming and J lost 7 bases, with 13 bases between them. Germline loops: CDR1 PRHDT, CDR2 FYEKMQ (reference sequence). CDR3 in amino acids: CASSSDGKATQYF. The CDR3 nucleotides are TGTGCCAGCAGCTCCGACGGGAAGGCGACCCAGTACTTC.

This clonotype was counted only a few times. The V and J genes are TRBV29-1 and TRBJ2-1; perhaps TRBD1 as D (5 bases). The CDR3 has 12 amino acids. The V and J ends lost 7 bases and 5 bases respectively, with 12 bases between them. The germline V gene has CDR1 SQVTM and CDR2 ANQGSEA. The CDR3 spells CSGGPGNNEQFF. CDR3 nucleotide sequence: TGCAGCGGCGGACCAGGGAACAATGAGCAGTTCTTC.

A few counts support this clonotype. This chain uses TRBV29-1 with TRBJ1-2, with D uncertain. Germline CDR1 is SQVTM and CDR2 is ANQGSEA. The germline V and J ends were trimmed by 4 bases and 12 bases, with 12 bases remaining between them. This CDR3 is 10 amino acids long. The CDR3 DNA is TGCAGCGTTGGTACCGGGCGGGACACCTTC. It translates to CSVGTGRDTF.

V usage is TRBV28 and J usage is TRBJ1-2, with D unresolved. There are 12 residues in the CDR3. Germline CDR1 is MDHEN and CDR2 is SYDVKM. Trimming pared 3 bases from V and 10 bases from J, leaving 12 bases between. DNA of the CDR3: TGTGCCAGCAGTTTCCTGGGCAGTTCCTACACCTTC. It specifies CASSFLGSSYTF.

J is TRBJ2-5 and V is TRBV24-1; D is uncertain. Germline values: CDR1 KGHDR, CDR2 SFDVKD. V dropped 4 bases and J dropped 11 bases, with 22 bases sitting between them. The CDR3 totals 15 residues. CDR3 nucleotides: TGTGCCACCAGTGACTCTAACAGCCCCTCCTACAAGCAGTACTTC. This codes for CATSDSNSPSYKQYF.

V and J are TRBV29-1 and TRBJ2-5; D is perhaps TRBD2 (5 bases). The V gene's germline CDR1 is SQVTM and CDR2 ANQGSEA. The CDR3 has 16 amino acids. Between the trimmed V and J ends, which lost 7 bases and 2 bases, there was a span of 23 bases. DNA of the CDR3: TGCAGCGCCGAGACCCGGGTCCCCCGGAGGCAAGAGACCCAGTACTTC. Protein: CSAETRVPRRQETQYF.

The rearrangement uses TRBV12-3 or TRBV12-4 and TRBJ2-5; no clear D gene. The better agreement between TRBJ2-1 and the DNA end casts doubt on the J call. This CDR3 has 12 amino acids. The CDR3 sequence: CASSPQLVEQFF. In nucleotides, the CDR3 is TGTGCCAGCAGTCCTCAGCTCGTTGAGCAGTTCTTC.

The chain is built from TRBV29-1 and TRBJ2-2; D gene unclear. V was trimmed by 7 bases and J by 6 bases, leaving 12 bases between them. The CDR3 sequence is 12 residues long. Germline V lookup: CDR1 SQVTM, CDR2 ANQGSEA. CDR3 region: CSAKWGAGELFF. The DNA of the CDR3 is TGCAGCGCCAAATGGGGTGCCGGGGAGCTGTTTTTT.

This clonotype has more than one count but fewer than ten. This chain uses TRBV2 with TRBJ2-3, with unresolved D. V was trimmed by 5 bases and J by 3 bases, leaving 6 bases between them. Germline V gene data show CDR1 as SNHLY and CDR2 as FYNNEI. The CDR3 is 12 residues long. CDR3 nucleotides: TGTGCCAGCAGTTCTATTACAGATACGCAGTATTTT. As protein: CASSSITDTQYF. The full variable domain, in which reference TRBV2 and TRBJ2-3 provide the parts outside the CDR3, is EPEVTQTPSHQVTQMGQEVILRCVPISNHLYFYWYRQILGQKVEFLVSFYNNEISEKSEIFDDQFSVERPDGSNFTLKIRSTKLEDSAMYFCASSSITDTQYFGPGTRLTVL.

A few counts support this clonotype. An end of the junction differs from the germline gene, which may be a read error. The chain recombines TRBV6-5 with TRBJ1-1; D gene uncertain. The CDR3 extends over 12 amino acids. Germline V gene lookup returns CDR1 MNHEY and CDR2 SVGAGI. DNA for the CDR3: TGTGCCAACAGTCCTCATGGCACTGAAGCTTTCTTT. Translating it yields CANSPHGTEAFF.

The V gene is TRBV7-8, the J gene TRBJ1-2; D uncertain. V lost 5 bases and J 4 bases, leaving 8 bases between the germline ends. Germline values: CDR1 SGHVS, CDR2 FQNEAQ. The length of the CDR3 is 12 residues. For the CDR3, the DNA is TGTGCCAGCAGCCAAGGGATCTATGGCTACACCTTC. Amino acid sequence: CASSQGIYGYTF.

This sequence joins TRBV7-6 and TRBJ2-3, with 7 bases that match TRBD2. Germline V lookup: CDR1 SGHVS, CDR2 FNYEAQ. The CDR3 runs to 15 residues. With 4 bases clipped from V and 2 bases from J, the junction kept 6 bases outside the gene matches. CDR3 protein: CASSSLGGTTDTQYF. The CDR3 nucleotides read TGTGCCAGCAGCTCCCTGGGGGGGACCACAGATACGCAGTATTTT.

DNA for the CDR3: TGCAGCGCCTCCGGTCAGGGCCAGATGTCAACCGGGGAGCTGTTTTTT. Its translation is CSASGQGQMSTGELFF. The chain carries TRBV29-1 and TRBJ2-2; possible D gene TRBD1, 5 bases. Trimming pared 7 bases from V and 5 bases from J, leaving 23 bases between. This CDR3 has 16 residues. Germline CDR1 and CDR2: SQVTM and ANQGSEA.

This clonotype was observed a few times. The rearrangement joins TRBV20-1 to TRBJ2-5; D unclear. Looked up from germline, CDR1 is DFQATT and CDR2 is SNEGSKA (reference sequence). The germline V and J ends were trimmed by 5 bases and 7 bases, with 8 bases remaining between them. This CDR3 has 10 residues. CDR3 nucleotides: TGCAGTGCTGGGGTGACGACCCAGTACTTC. As protein: CSAGVTTQYF.

The gene calls are TRBV20-1 and TRBJ2-5; 11 nucleotides line up with TRBD2. The CDR3 is 15 residues long. After removal of 0 bases from V and 5 bases from J, the junction contained 5 bases not matched to a gene. Germline values: CDR1 DFQATT, CDR2 SNEGSKA (reference sequence). The CDR3 DNA reads TGCAGTGCTAGAGACGCTAGCGGGGGGATTGAGACCCAGTACTTC. Protein product: CSARDASGGIETQYF.

This clonotype was recorded a few times. The rearrangement joins TRBV29-1 to TRBJ1-2, with no clear D. CDR1 SQVTM and CDR2 ANQGSEA come from the germline V gene. V lost 4 bases to trimming and J lost 4 bases, with 7 bases between them. The CDR3 consists of 11 residues. The CDR3 sequence: CSVGGFYGYTF. Here the CDR3 DNA reads TGCAGCGTTGGTGGTTTCTATGGCTACACCTTC.

The J gene is TRBJ2-5, the V gene TRBV28; possibly TRBD2 for D (6 bases). Matching the DNA end better, TRBJ2-1 makes the J call doubtful. The CDR3 loop spans 13 amino acids. Germline V gene sequence: CDR1 MDHEN, CDR2 SYDVKM. CDR3 bases: TGTGCCAGCAGGGACTACCAGTGGGGTGAGCAGTTCTTC. As protein: CASRDYQWGEQFF.

This clonotype has just a few counts. The chain combines TRBV7-9 with TRBJ2-3, with D hard to call. Germline V lookup: CDR1 SEHNR, CDR2 FQNEAQ (reference sequence). The CDR3 sequence is 15 residues long. Trimming removed 7 bases at V and 0 bases at J, with 14 bases between. The CDR3, as DNA: TGTGCCAGCACCGCCCGTGATCTGAGCACAGATACGCAGTATTTT. It codes for CASTARDLSTDTQYF.